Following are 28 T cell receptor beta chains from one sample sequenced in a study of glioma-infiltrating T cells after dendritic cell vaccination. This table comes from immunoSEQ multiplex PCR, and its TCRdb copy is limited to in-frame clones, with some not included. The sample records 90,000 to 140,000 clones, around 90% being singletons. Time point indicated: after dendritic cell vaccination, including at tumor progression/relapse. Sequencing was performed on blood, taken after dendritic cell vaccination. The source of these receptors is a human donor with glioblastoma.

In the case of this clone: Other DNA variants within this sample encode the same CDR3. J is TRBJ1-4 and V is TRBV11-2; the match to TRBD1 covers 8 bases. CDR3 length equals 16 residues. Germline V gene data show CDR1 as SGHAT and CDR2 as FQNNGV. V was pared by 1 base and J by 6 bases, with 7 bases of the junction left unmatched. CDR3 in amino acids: CASSLGQGAVHEKLFF. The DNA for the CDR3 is TGTGCCAGCAGCTTAGGGCAGGGGGCCGTTCATGAAAAACTGTTTTTT.

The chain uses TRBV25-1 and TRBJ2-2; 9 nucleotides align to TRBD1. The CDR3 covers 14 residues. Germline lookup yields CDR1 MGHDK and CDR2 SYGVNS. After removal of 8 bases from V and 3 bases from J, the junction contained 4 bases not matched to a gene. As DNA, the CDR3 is TGTGCCAGCCAACAGGGGGCGTACACCGGGGAGCTGTTTTTT. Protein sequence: CASQQGAYTGELFF.

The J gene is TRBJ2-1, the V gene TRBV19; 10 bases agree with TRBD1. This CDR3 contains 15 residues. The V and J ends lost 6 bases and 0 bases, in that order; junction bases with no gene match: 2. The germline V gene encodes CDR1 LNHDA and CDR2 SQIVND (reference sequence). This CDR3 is CASSRDRGSYNEQFF. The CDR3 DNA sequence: TGTGCCAGTAGCAGGGACAGGGGCTCCTACAATGAGCAGTTCTTC.

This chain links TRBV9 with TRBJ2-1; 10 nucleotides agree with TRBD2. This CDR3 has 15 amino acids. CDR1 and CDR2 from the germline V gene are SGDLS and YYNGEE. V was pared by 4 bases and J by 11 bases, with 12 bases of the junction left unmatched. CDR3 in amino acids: CASSTTSGQIRQQFF. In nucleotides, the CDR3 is TGTGCCAGCAGCACGACTAGCGGGCAAATCAGGCAGCAGTTCTTC.

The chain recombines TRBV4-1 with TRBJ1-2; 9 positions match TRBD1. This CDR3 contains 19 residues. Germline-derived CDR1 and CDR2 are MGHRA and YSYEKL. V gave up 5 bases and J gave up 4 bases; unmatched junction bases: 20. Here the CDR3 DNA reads TGCGCCAGCAGCTTTCGATGGGGGCCCAGGGGGACAGGGACCTATGGCTACACCTTC. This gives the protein CASSFRWGPRGTGTYGYTF.

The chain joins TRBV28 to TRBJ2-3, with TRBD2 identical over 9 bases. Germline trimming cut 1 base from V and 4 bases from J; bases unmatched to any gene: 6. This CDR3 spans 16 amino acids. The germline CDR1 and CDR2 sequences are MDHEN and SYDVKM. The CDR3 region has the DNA TGTGCCAGCAGTTTATCTCAGCGGGAGGTCCCAGATACGCAGTATTTT. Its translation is CASSLSQREVPDTQYF.

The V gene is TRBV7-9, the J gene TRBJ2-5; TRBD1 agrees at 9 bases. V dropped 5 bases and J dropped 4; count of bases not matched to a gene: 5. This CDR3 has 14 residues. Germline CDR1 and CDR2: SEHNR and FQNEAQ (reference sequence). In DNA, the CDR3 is TGTGCCAGCAGCCCTCGGACAGGGGCAGAGACCCAGTACTTC. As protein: CASSPRTGAETQYF.

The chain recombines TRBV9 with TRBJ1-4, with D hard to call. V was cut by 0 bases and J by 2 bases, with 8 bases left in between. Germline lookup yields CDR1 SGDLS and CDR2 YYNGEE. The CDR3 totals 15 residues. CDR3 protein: CASSVGAGTNEKLFF. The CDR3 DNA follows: TGTGCCAGCAGCGTAGGGGCAGGCACTAATGAAAAACTGTTTTTT. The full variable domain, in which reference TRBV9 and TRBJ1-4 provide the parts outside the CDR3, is DSGVTQTPKHLITATGQRVTLRCSPRSGDLSVYWYQQSLDQGLQFLIQYYNGEERAKGNILERFSAQQFPDLHSELNLSSLELGDSALYFCASSVGAGTNEKLFFGSGTQLSVL.

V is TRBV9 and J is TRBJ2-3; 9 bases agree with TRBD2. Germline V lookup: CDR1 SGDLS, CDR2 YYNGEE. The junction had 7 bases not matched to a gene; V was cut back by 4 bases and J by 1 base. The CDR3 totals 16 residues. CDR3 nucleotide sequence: TGTGCCAGCAGCCCTTTAGCGGGAGTAGGCACAGATACGCAGTATTTT. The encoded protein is CASSPLAGVGTDTQYF. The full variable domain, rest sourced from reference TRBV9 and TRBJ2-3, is DSGVTQTPKHLITATGQRVTLRCSPRSGDLSVYWYQQSLDQGLQFLIQYYNGEERAKGNILERFSAQQFPDLHSELNLSSLELGDSALYFCASSPLAGVGTDTQYFGPGTRLTVL.

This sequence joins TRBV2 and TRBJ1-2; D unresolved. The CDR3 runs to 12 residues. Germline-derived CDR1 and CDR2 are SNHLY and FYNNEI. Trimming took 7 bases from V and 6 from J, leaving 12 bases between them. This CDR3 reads CASTLALDGYTF. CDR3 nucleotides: TGTGCCAGCACTTTGGCCCTGGATGGCTACACCTTC.

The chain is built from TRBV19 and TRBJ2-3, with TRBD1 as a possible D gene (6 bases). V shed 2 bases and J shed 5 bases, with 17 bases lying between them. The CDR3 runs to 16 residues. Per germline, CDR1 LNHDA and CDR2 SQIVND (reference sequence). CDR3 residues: CASSITHPGVEDTQYF. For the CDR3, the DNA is TGTGCCAGTAGTATAACCCACCCAGGGGTTGAAGATACGCAGTATTTT.

The CDR3 bases are TGCGCCAGCAGCTTGGCCTTAGCGGGAGGGCCTAAGGGTAATGAGCAGTTCTTC. Translating gives CASSLALAGGPKGNEQFF. V is TRBV5-1 and J is TRBJ2-1, with 11 positions matching TRBD2. V gave up 0 bases and J gave up 7 bases; unmatched junction bases: 12. CDR3 length: 18 residues. The germline gives CDR1 SGHRS, CDR2 YFSETQ.

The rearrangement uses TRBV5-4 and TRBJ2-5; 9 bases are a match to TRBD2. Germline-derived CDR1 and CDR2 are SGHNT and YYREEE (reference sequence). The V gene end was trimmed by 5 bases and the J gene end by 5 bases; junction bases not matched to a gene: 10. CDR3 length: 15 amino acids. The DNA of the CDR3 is TGTGCCAGCAGACCCCGCGGGGGGGCCCAGGAGACCCAGTACTTC. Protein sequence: CASRPRGGAQETQYF. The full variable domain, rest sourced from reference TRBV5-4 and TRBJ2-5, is ETGVTQSPTHLIKTRGQQVTLRCSSQSGHNTVSWYQQALGQGPQFIFQYYREEENGRGNFPPRFSGLQFPNYSSELNVNALELDDSALYLCASRPRGGAQETQYFGPGTRLLVL.

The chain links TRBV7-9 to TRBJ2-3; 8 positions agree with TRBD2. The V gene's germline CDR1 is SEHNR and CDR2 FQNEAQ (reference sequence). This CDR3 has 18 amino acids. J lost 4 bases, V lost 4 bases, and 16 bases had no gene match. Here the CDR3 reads CASSSLTQLSGEADTQYF. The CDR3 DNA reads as TGTGCCAGCAGCTCCCTTACCCAACTTAGCGGGGAGGCAGATACGCAGTATTTT.

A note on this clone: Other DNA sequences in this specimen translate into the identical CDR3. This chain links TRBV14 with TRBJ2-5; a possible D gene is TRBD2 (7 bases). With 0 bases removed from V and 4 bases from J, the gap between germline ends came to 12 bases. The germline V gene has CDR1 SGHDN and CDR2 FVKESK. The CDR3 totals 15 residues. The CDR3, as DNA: TGTGCCAGCAGCCAAGATGAGGGGGGGCGAGAGACCCAGTACTTC. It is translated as CASSQDEGGRETQYF.

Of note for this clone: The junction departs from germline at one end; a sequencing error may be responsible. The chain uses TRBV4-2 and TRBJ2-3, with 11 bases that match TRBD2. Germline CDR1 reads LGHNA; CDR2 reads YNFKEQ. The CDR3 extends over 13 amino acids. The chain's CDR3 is CASSQDEGTSGIF. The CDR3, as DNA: TGTGCCAGCAGCCAAGACGAAGGGACTAGCGGTATTTTT.

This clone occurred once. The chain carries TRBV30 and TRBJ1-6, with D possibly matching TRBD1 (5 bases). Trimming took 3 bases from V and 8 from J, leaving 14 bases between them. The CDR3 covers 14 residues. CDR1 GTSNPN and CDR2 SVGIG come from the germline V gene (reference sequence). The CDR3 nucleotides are TGTGCCTGGAGGGGGCAGGGTGATTATTCACCCCTCCACTTT. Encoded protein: CAWRGQGDYSPLHF.

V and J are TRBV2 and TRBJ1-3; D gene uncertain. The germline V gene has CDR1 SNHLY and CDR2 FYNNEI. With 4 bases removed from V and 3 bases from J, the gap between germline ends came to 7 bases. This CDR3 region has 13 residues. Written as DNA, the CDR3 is TGTGCCAGCAGTGGCGACAATGGAAACACCATATATTTT. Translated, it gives CASSGDNGNTIYF.

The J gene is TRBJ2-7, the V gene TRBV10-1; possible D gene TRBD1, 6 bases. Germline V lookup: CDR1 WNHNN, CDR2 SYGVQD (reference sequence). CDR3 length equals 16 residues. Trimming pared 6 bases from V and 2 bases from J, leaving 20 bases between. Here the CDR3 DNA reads TGCGCCAGCAGCGACTCGGCCGGGACATCCGCCTACGAGCAGTACTTC. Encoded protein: CASSDSAGTSAYEQYF.

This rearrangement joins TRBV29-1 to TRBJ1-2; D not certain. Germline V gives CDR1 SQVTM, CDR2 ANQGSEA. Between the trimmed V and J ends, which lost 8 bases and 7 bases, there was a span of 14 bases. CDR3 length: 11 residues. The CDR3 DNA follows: TGCAGCCTGTACGGTGCGGGTGGCTACACCTTC. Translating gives CSLYGAGGYTF.

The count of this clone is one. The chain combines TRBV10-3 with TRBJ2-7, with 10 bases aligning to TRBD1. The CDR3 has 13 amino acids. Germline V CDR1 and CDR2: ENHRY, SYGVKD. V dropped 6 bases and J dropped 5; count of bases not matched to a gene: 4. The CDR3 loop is CAIRKTGGNEQYF. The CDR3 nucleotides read TGTGCCATCAGGAAGACAGGGGGCAACGAGCAGTACTTC.

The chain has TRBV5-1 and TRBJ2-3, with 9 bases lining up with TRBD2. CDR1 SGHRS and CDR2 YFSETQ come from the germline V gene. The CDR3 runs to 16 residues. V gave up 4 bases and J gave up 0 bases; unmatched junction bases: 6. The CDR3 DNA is TGCGCCAGCAGCCTTGGACTAGCGCCTAGCACAGATACGCAGTATTTT. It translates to CASSLGLAPSTDTQYF.

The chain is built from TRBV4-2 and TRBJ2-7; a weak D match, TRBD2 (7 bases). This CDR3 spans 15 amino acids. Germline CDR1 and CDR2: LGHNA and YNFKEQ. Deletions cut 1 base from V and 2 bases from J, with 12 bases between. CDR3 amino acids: CASSQVAGATYEQYF. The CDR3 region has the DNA TGTGCCAGCAGCCAAGTTGCGGGGGCTACCTACGAGCAGTACTTC.

This CDR3 is CASSSGTGADTQYF. As DNA, the CDR3 is TGCGCCAGCAGCTCCGGGACAGGGGCAGATACGCAGTATTTT. V is TRBV5-1 and J is TRBJ2-3; 10 nucleotides match TRBD1. Trimming took 3 bases from V and 4 from J; bases not matched to a gene: 2. CDR1 is SGHRS and CDR2 is YFSETQ in the germline V gene. This CDR3 comprises 14 residues. Using reference TRBV5-1 and TRBJ2-3 for the parts outside the CDR3, the full variable domain is KAGVTQTPRYLIKTRGQQVTLSCSPISGHRSVSWYQQTPGQGLQFLFEYFSETQRNKGNFPGRFSGRQFSNSRSEMNVSTLELGDSALYLCASSSGTGADTQYFGPGTRLTVL.

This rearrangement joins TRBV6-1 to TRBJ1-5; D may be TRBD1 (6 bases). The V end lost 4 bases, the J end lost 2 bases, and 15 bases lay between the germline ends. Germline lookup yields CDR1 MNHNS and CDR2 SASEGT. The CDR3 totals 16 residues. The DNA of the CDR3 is TGTGCCAGCAGTGCCACTACAGGGCCCCGCAATCAGCCCCAGCATTTT. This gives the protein CASSATTGPRNQPQHF.

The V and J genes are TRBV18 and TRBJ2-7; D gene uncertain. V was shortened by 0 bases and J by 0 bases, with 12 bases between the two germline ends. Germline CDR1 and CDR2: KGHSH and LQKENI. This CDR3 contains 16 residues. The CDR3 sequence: CASSPPSKPYSYEQYF. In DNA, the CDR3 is TGTGCCAGCTCACCACCGTCCAAACCCTACTCCTACGAGCAGTACTTC.

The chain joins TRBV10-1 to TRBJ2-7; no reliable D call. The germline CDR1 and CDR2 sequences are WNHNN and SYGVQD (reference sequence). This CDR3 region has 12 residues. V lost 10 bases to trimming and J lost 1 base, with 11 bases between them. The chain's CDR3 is CATARSSYEQYF. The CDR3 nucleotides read TGCGCCACGGCTAGGTCGTCCTACGAGCAGTACTTC.

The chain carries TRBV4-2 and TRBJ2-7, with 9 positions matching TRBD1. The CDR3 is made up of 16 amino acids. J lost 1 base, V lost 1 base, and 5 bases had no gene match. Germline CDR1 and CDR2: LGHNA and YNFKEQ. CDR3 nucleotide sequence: TGTGCCAGCAGCCAAGTAGGTGGACAGGGGTCCTACGAGCAGTACTTC. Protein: CASSQVGGQGSYEQYF.